This T cell receptor (beta chain) came from a study of immune evolution from preneoplasia to lung adenocarcinoma. Study-level information: HLA loss of heterozygosity: about 7% AIS, about 15% MIA, roughly 35% ADC, none AAH. Study results and limitations: Later-stage lesions seemingly showed higher T cell density and diversity than normal lung. Top clone frequencies peaked in normal lung, apparently declining through invasive adenocarcinoma.

The assay was immunoSEQ multiplex PCR, and TCRdb's table has in-frame clones only and misses some. Of 20,000 to 25,000 clones detected, less than 80% appear once; the ten largest clones hold about 5.6%. Germline lookup yields CDR1 MDHEN and CDR2 SYDVKM. CDR3 length: 15 residues. V was shortened by 2 bases and J by 2 bases, with 13 bases between the two germline ends. This clone has more than one count but fewer than ten. What it binds is not known. The rearrangement joins TRBV28 to TRBJ2-7; tentatively, D is TRBD2 (6 bases). The TCR originated in a person in their 60s with lung adenocarcinoma. Sequenced sample: FFPE invasive lung adenocarcinoma tissue. CDR3 sequence: CASSLGRAGPYEQYF. The CDR3 DNA sequence: TGTGCCAGCAGTTTAGGTCGAGCGGGCCCCTACGAGCAGTACTTC.